This T cell receptor beta chain is from a study of human thymus T cells. The study, taken as a whole, reports: As related research reported, thymic repertoires overlapped highly among unrelated individuals. Among thymic and blood repertoires, usage of V and J genes appeared biased.

About this clone: No antigen is known for it.

The CDR3 extends over 17 amino acids. The ends were cut back, 4 bases at V and 0 bases at J, with 16 bases in the middle. Germline assignment: CDR1 ENHRY and CDR2 SYGVKD. Using immunoSEQ multiplex PCR, the repertoire was profiled, and TCRdb retains in-frame clones only, with some absent. The table lists approximately 70,000 clones, 85% to 95% of them singletons. Thymic samples were excised during corrective heart operations. The sample donors, healthy Finnish infants, were having corrective surgery for congenital heart defects. Specimen: thymus tissue. The clonotype comes from a girl under two years old with a congenital heart defect but otherwise immunologically healthy. V and J are TRBV10-3 and TRBJ1-3; maybe TRBD1 (6 bases). CDR3 bases: TGTGCCATCAGTGTCTCCCGGGACACTAGCTCTGGAAACACCATATATTTT. Protein sequence: CAISVSRDTSSGNTIYF.